This TCR beta chain was recovered during a study of blood T cell repertoires in COVID-19. Study-wide context: Samples of COVID-19 (acute and convalescent) were obtained from the United States, Italy and Spain.

In the source study's methods: Amplified reference gene primers provided the basis for estimating nucleated cell counts. Sequenced by immunoSEQ multiplex PCR; TCRdb stores in-frame clones only, minus some. V and J calls and clone size are as listed in that table; D and trimming were resolved from the DNA. This sample yields roughly 70,000 clones, of which more than 60% are seen a single time; about 20% belongs to the top ten. This clone was seen only a few times. Sequencing used peripheral blood. This TCR was recovered from a man in his fifties or sixties with acute or convalescent COVID-19.

The CDR3, as DNA: TGTGCCAGCAGCCGCGGGGCCTACGAGCAGTACTTC. It specifies CASSRGAYEQYF. The V and J genes are TRBV3-1 (or the pseudogene TRBV3-2) and TRBJ2-7, with a weak D call TRBD2 (6 bases). Germline CDR1 is LGHDT and CDR2 is YNNKEL (reference sequence). V was shortened by 4 bases and J by 2 bases, with 6 bases between the two germline ends. The CDR3 is 12 amino acids.